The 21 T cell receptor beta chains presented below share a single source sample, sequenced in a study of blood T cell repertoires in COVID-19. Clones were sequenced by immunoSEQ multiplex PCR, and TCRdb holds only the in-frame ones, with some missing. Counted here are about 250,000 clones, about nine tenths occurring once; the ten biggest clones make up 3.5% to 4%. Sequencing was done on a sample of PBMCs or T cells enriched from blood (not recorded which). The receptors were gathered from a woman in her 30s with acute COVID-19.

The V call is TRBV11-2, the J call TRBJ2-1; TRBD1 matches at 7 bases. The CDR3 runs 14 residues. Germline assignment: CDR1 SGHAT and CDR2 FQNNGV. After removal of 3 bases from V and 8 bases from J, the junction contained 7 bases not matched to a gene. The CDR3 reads CASSLRQGAYEQFF. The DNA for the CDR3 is TGTGCCAGCAGCTTGAGACAGGGTGCTTATGAGCAGTTCTTC.

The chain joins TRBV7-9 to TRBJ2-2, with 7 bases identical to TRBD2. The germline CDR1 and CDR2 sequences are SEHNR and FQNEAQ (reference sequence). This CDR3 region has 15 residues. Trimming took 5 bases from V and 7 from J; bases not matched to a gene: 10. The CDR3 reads CASSPESGVDGELFF. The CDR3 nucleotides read TGTGCCAGCAGCCCGGAGAGCGGGGTGGACGGGGAGCTGTTTTTT.

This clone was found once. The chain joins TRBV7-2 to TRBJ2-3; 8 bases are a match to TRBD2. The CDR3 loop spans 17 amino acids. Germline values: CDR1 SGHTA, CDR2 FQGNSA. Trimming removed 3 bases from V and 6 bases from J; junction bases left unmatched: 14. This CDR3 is CASSFFPGGGGGDTQYF. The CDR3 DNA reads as TGTGCCAGCAGCTTCTTTCCCGGGGGGGGAGGCGGGGATACGCAGTATTTT.

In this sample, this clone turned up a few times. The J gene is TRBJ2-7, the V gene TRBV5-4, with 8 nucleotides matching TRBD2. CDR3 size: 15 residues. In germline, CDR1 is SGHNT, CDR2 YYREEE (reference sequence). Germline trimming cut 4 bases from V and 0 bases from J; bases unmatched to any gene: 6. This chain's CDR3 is CASSLTSGFSYEQYF. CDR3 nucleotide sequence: TGTGCCAGCAGCCTTACTAGCGGTTTCTCCTACGAGCAGTACTTC.

CDR3 protein: CASSSPDWGDEQFF. The DNA of the CDR3 is TGTGCCAGCAGCTCGCCGGACTGGGGGGATGAGCAGTTCTTC. The J gene is TRBJ2-1, the V gene TRBV7-9; possible D gene TRBD2, 6 bases. The CDR3 has 14 residues. Deletions cut 4 bases from V and 8 bases from J, with 15 bases between. In germline, CDR1 is SEHNR, CDR2 FQNEAQ (reference sequence).

The CDR3 protein is CASSYRTGYEQYF. The CDR3 bases are TGTGCCAGCAGCTACCGGACAGGCTACGAGCAGTACTTC. The J gene is TRBJ2-7, the V gene TRBV11-3; 7 nucleotides match TRBD1. This CDR3 region has 13 residues. Germline values: CDR1 SGHNT, CDR2 YENEEA. The V gene end was trimmed by 4 bases and the J gene end by 3 bases; junction bases not matched to a gene: 3.

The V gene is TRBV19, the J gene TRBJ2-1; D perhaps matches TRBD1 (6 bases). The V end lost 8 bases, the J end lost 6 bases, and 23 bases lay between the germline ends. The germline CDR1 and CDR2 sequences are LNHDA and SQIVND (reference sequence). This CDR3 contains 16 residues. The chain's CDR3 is CASREQSGVHSNEQFF. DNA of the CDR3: TGTGCCAGTCGCGAACAATCAGGGGTTCACTCCAATGAGCAGTTCTTC.

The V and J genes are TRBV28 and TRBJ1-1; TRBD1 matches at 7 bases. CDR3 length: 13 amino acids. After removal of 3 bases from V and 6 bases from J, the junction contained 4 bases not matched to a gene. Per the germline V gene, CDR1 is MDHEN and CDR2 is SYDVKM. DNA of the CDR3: TGTGCCAGCAGTTTCCGACAGGGCCCTGAAGCTTTCTTT. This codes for CASSFRQGPEAFF. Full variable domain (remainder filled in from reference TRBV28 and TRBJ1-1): DVKVTQSSRYLVKRTGEKVFLECVQDMDHENMFWYRQDPGLGLRLIYFSYDVKMKEKGDIPEGYSVSREKKERFSLILESASTNQTSMYLCASSFRQGPEAFFGQGTRLTVV.

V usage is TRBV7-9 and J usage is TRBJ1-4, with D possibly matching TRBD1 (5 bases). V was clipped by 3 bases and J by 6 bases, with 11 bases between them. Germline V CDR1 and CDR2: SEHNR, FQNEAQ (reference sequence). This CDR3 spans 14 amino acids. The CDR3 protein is CASSLMSGYEKLFF. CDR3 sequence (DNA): TGTGCCAGCAGCTTGATGTCAGGGTATGAAAAACTGTTTTTT.

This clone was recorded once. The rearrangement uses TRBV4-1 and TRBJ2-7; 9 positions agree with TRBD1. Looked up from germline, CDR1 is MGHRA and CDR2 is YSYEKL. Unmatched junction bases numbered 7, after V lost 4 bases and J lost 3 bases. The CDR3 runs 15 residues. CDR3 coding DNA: TGCGCCAGCAGCCCCCCAGACAGGGGGTTCTACGAGCAGTACTTC. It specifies CASSPPDRGFYEQYF.

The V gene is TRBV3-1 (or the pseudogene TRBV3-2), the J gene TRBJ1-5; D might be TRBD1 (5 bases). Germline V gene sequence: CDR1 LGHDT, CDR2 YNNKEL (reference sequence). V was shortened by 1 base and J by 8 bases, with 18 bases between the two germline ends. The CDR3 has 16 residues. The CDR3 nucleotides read TGTGCCAGCAGCCAAGGGGGGAGGGGTCCTATGGAGCCCCAGCATTTT. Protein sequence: CASSQGGRGPMEPQHF.

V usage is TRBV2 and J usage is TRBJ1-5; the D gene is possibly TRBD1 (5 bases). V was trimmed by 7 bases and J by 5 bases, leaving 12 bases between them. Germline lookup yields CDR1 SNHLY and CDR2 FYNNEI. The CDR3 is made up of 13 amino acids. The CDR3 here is CASTRTLDQPQHF. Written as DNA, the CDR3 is TGTGCCAGCACGCGGACACTGGATCAGCCCCAGCATTTT.

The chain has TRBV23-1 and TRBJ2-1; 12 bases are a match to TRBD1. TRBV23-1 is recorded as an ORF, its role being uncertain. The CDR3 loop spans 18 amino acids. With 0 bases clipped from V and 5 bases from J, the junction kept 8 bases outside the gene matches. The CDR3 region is CASSQSLLGQGADNEQFF. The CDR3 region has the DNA TGCGCCAGCAGTCAATCCCTGTTGGGACAGGGGGCCGACAATGAGCAGTTCTTC.

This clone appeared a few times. CDR3 DNA: TGTGCCAGCAGCCAGGGACAGGGTAACGAGCAGTACTTC. As protein: CASSQGQGNEQYF. The V gene is TRBV5-5, the J gene TRBJ2-7; 9 bases align to TRBD1. The germline V gene encodes CDR1 SGHKS and CDR2 YYEKEE (reference sequence). The ends lost 4 bases at V and 5 bases at J; junction bases unmatched: 4. CDR3 length equals 13 residues.

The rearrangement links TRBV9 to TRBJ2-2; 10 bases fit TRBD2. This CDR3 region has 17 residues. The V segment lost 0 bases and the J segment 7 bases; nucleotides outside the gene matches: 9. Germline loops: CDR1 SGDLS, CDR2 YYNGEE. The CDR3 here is CASSVDPAGGIGGELFF. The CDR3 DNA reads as TGTGCCAGCAGCGTAGACCCAGCGGGGGGGATAGGCGGGGAGCTGTTTTTT.

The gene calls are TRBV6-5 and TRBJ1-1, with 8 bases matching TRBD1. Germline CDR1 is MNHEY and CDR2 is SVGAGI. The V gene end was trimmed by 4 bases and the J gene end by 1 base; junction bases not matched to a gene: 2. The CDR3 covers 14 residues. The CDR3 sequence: CASSSGTGNTEAFF. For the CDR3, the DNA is TGTGCCAGCAGTTCGGGGACAGGGAACACTGAAGCTTTCTTT.

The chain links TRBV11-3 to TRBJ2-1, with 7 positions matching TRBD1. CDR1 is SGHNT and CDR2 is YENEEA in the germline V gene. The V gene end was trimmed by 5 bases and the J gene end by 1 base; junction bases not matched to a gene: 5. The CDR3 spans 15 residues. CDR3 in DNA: TGTGCCAGCAGCCTCCGACAGGGATCCTACAATGAGCAGTTCTTC. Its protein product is CASSLRQGSYNEQFF. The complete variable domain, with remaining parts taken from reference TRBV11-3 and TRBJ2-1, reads EAGVVQSPRYKIIEKKQPVAFWCNPISGHNTLYWYLQNLGQGPELLIRYENEEAVDDSQLPKDRFSAERLKGVDSTLKIQPAELGDSAVYLCASSLRQGSYNEQFFGPGTRLTVL.

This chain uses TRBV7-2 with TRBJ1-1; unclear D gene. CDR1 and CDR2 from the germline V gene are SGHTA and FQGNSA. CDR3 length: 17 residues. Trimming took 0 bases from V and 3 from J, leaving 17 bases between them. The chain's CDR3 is CASSLAGGSLIDTEAFF. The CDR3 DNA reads TGTGCCAGCAGCTTAGCCGGCGGTTCGCTTATCGACACTGAAGCTTTCTTT.

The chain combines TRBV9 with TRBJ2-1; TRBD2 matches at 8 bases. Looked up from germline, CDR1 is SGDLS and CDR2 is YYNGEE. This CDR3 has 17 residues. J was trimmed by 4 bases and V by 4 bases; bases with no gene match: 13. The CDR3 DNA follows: TGTGCCAGCAGCTCCTACTCCGTGCGGGGGGAGTACAATGAGCAGTTCTTC. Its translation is CASSSYSVRGEYNEQFF.

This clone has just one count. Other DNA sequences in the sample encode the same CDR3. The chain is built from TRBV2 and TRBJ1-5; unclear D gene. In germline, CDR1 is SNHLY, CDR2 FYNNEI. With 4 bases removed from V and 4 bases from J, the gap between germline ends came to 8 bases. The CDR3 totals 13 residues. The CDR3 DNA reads TGTGCCAGCAGTGTTCAGTCAAATCAGCCCCAGCATTTT. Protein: CASSVQSNQPQHF.

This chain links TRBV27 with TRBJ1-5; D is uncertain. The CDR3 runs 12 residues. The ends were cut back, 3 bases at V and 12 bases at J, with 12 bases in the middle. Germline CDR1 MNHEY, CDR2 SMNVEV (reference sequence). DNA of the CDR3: TGTGCCAGCAGTTTCACTGGGGAGCGCCAGCATTTT. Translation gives CASSFTGERQHF.